The present TCR beta chain was sequenced within a study of T cells in women clearing cervical HPV infection. Study-wide context: Controls' single incident HPV16 infection cleared within 12 months without precancer. Case blood was drawn when the lesion was first found; control blood after infection became undetectable. Study results and caveats: It is unknown whether associations predate infection; no effector/memory or HPV-specific sorting. Combining TCR richness with V gene abundances gave roughly 0.8 AUC.

Only in-frame clones appear in the TCRdb table, and some are missing; sequencing was by immunoSEQ multiplex PCR. Its listing shows under 35,000 clones. The CDR3 runs to 14 residues. Germline V gene lookup returns CDR1 SGHNT and CDR2 YENEEA. V was cut by 0 bases and J by 0 bases, with 4 bases left in between. About this clone itself: No antigen is known for it. The sequenced fragment ends 3 residues before the CDR3 boundary, so the rest is inferred from the germline J gene.

Sequencing was performed on blood buffy coat. The clonotype originates from a woman aged 18 to 69 with a cervical HPV16 infection that either progressed to CIN3+ or cleared (not recorded which). V gene TRBV11-3 combines with J gene TRBJ2-3; D is unclear. CDR3 DNA, as far as it was read: TGTGCCAGCAGCTTAGACGGGAGCACAGATACG. Translated: CASSLDGSTDT. From start to end, the CDR3 is CASSLDGSTDTQYF.